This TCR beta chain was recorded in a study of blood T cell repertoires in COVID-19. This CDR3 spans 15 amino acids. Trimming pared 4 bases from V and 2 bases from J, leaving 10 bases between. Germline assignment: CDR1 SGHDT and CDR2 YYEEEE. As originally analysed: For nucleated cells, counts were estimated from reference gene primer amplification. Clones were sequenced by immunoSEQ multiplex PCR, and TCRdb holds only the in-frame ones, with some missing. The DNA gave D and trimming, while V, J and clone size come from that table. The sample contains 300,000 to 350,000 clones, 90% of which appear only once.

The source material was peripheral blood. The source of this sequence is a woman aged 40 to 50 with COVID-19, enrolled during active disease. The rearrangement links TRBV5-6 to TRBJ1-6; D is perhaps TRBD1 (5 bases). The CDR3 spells CASSLGGAYNSPLHF. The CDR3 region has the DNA TGTGCCAGCAGCCTCGGGGGGGCCTATAATTCACCCCTCCACTTT.